Listed below are T cell receptor beta chains from one sample, sequenced in a study of shared clonotypes between healthy human individuals. TCRdb's copy holds only in-frame clones and misses some; the assay was immunoSEQ multiplex PCR. The sample holds under 2,500,000 clones, 95% seen once. Input material: naive CD4+ T cells sorted from blood. These receptor sequences come from a man between 18 and 35 years old in good health. Each CDR3 is given with its conserved first and last residue. The D gene is left open where the match is weak. The size field is filled for only some rows; it gives once, few, many or a size class.

v_call,clone_size,d_call,j_call,cdr3_aa,cdr3_nt
TRBV28,.,.,TRBJ1-3,CASSSGSFNTIYF,TGTGCCAGCAGCAGTGGTAGTTTCAACACCATATATTTT
TRBV2,.,.,TRBJ1-1,CASTGGVLVNTEAFF,TGTGCCAGCACCGGGGGGGTACTAGTGAACACTGAAGCTTTCTTT
TRBV7-9,.,.,TRBJ2-3,CAASEGVPDTQYF,TGTGCCGCCTCCGAGGGGGTTCCAGATACGCAGTATTTT
TRBV25-1,.,.,TRBJ2-3,CASSEYVGTGVADTQYF,TGTGCCAGCAGTGAATATGTCGGGACCGGAGTCGCAGATACGCAGTATTTT
TRBV14,.,.,TRBJ2-7,CASSQRGGGLYEQYF,TGTGCCAGCAGCCAGAGGGGAGGGGGCCTCTACGAGCAGTACTTC
TRBV28,.,.,TRBJ1-6,CASNPPTGVSPLHF,TGTGCCAGCAACCCCCCGACGGGTGTATCACCCCTCCACTTT
TRBV11-2,.,.,TRBJ1-5,CASGVNQPQHF,TGTGCCAGCGGGGTTAATCAGCCCCAGCATTTT
TRBV28,once,TRBD1,TRBJ2-7,CATTFQGQGGKEQYF,TGTGCCACCACCTTCCAGGGACAGGGGGGCAAGGAGCAGTACTTC
TRBV2,.,TRBD2,TRBJ2-7,CASSYLPGLAGVEQYF,TGTGCCAGCTCTTATCTCCCGGGACTAGCGGGGGTTGAGCAGTACTTC
TRBV5-1,.,TRBD1,TRBJ1-2,CASSLGPDRGQELNGYTF,TGCGCCAGCAGCTTAGGGCCCGACAGGGGGCAGGAATTAAATGGCTACACCTTC
TRBV30,once,.,TRBJ1-1,CAWNAEGGAFF,TGTGCCTGGAATGCCGAGGGCGGCGCTTTCTTT
TRBV29-1,.,TRBD1,TRBJ2-5,CSALGGQGVETQYF,TGCAGCGCCCTGGGGGGACAGGGGGTGGAGACCCAGTACTTC
TRBV18,.,TRBD1,TRBJ1-4,CASSPTGGGPNEKLFF,TGTGCCAGCTCGCCGACAGGGGGCGGACCTAATGAAAAACTGTTTTTT
TRBV30,.,.,TRBJ1-2,CAWSVLDGGHGYTF,TGTGCCTGGAGTGTTCTGGATGGGGGCCATGGCTACACCTTC
TRBV5-4,.,TRBD1,TRBJ1-1,CASSQTGTGGTEAFF,TGTGCCAGCAGCCAAACGGGCACAGGGGGAACTGAAGCTTTCTTT
TRBV6-5,.,.,TRBJ1-4,CASSSHRAVGEKLFF,TGTGCCAGCAGTTCACACAGGGCGGTCGGTGAAAAACTGTTTTTT
TRBV11-2,.,.,TRBJ1-6,CASRDRVNSPLHF,TGTGCCAGCAGAGACAGAGTTAATTCACCCCTCCACTTT
TRBV19,.,.,TRBJ1-1,CATQKQGLNTEAFF,TGTGCCACCCAGAAGCAGGGACTGAACACTGAAGCTTTCTTT
TRBV5-6,.,.,TRBJ2-7,CASSLSHEQYF,TGTGCCAGCAGCTTGAGTCACGAGCAGTACTTC
TRBV19,.,.,TRBJ1-5,CASSIGQGSNQPQHF,TGTGCCAGTAGTATTGGGCAGGGGAGCAATCAGCCCCAGCATTTT
TRBV28,.,.,TRBJ2-7,CASSFRRGDIYEQYF,TGTGCCAGCAGTTTTAGGAGGGGGGATATCTACGAGCAGTACTTC
TRBV6-6,.,.,TRBJ2-3,CASRSRLDPSTDTQYF,TGTGCCAGCAGGTCCCGGCTAGACCCGTCCACAGATACGCAGTATTTT
TRBV10-2,once,.,TRBJ2-7,CASSDAGRTYEQYF,TGCGCCAGCAGCGACGCAGGGCGTACCTACGAGCAGTACTTC
TRBV6-1,.,.,TRBJ2-4,CASSMTRTAKNIQYF,TGTGCCAGCAGTATGACCCGGACGGCCAAAAACATTCAGTACTTC
TRBV28,.,TRBD1,TRBJ2-7,CASRGQGGSYEQYF,TGTGCCAGCAGGGGACAGGGAGGCTCCTACGAGCAGTACTTC
TRBV9,.,.,TRBJ1-2,CASSVDHANYGYTF,TGTGCCAGCAGCGTGGACCACGCTAACTATGGCTACACCTTC
TRBV6-6,.,.,TRBJ1-3,CASSYVGQSGNTIYF,TGTGCCAGCAGTTACGTCGGACAGAGCGGAAACACCATATATTTT
TRBV10-3,.,TRBD1,TRBJ1-2,CALSQGATNGYTF,TGTGCCCTTTCCCAGGGGGCTACGAATGGCTACACCTTC
TRBV19,.,.,TRBJ2-1,CASSIPQGQLNNEQFF,TGTGCCAGTAGTATCCCCCAGGGGCAGTTGAACAATGAGCAGTTCTTC
TRBV5-5,.,.,TRBJ1-6,CASSFAKLNSPLHF,TGTGCCAGCAGCTTTGCTAAGCTTAATTCACCCCTCCACTTT
TRBV6-6,.,TRBD2,TRBJ2-3,CASSTLAGGVNTQYF,TGTGCCAGCAGTACACTAGCGGGGGGTGTAAATACGCAGTATTTT
TRBV19,once,TRBD1,TRBJ1-1,CASNQGAYTEAFF,TGTGCCAGTAATCAGGGGGCCTATACTGAAGCTTTCTTT
TRBV7-3,.,.,TRBJ2-5,CASSPRQGLETQYF,TGTGCCAGCAGCCCCCGCCAGGGCCTGGAGACCCAGTACTTC
TRBV20-1,.,.,TRBJ1-2,CSAKEGNGYTF,TGCAGTGCTAAGGAAGGCAATGGCTACACCTTC
TRBV30,.,.,TRBJ1-5,CASSVGGDQPQHF,TGTGCCTCCTCCGTGGGAGGGGATCAGCCCCAGCATTTT
TRBV18,.,TRBD1,TRBJ2-5,CASSEGGLQETQYF,TGTGCCAGCTCAGAAGGGGGCCTCCAAGAGACCCAGTACTTC
TRBV7-9,.,TRBD1,TRBJ2-7,CASSLQGVGSEQYF,TGTGCCAGCAGCTTACAGGGGGTGGGGAGCGAGCAGTACTTC
TRBV20-1,.,.,TRBJ2-3,CSARRDTQYF,TGCAGTGCAAGGAGGGATACGCAGTATTTT
TRBV7-2,.,.,TRBJ2-3,CASTLTDTQYF,TGTGCCAGCACCCTCACAGATACGCAGTATTTT
TRBV6-6,.,.,TRBJ1-2,CASSYPQGDGYTF,TGTGCCAGCAGTTACCCACAGGGTGATGGCTACACCTTC
TRBV7-9,.,.,TRBJ1-1,CASSREAFF,TGTGCCAGCAGTCGTGAGGCTTTCTTT
TRBV2,once,TRBD1,TRBJ1-4,CASSQDRGNEKLFF,TGTGCCAGCAGTCAGGACAGGGGTAATGAAAAACTGTTTTTT
TRBV28,.,.,TRBJ2-5,CASNDRLQETQYF,TGTGCCAGCAACGACAGGTTGCAAGAGACCCAGTACTTC
TRBV18,.,.,TRBJ1-2,CASSPGEGNGYTF,TGTGCCAGCTCACCTGGCGAAGGGAATGGCTACACCTTC
TRBV5-1,.,TRBD1,TRBJ2-7,CASSSGTVGDEQYF,TGCGCCAGCAGCTCTGGGACAGTGGGTGACGAGCAGTACTTC
TRBV19,.,.,TRBJ1-4,CASTTIGPGTEKLFF,TGTGCCAGTACTACAATCGGGCCTGGGACTGAAAAACTGTTTTTT
TRBV10-1,.,TRBD1,TRBJ2-5,CASSESGTGGQETQYF,TGCGCCAGCAGTGAGTCCGGGACAGGGGGACAAGAGACCCAGTACTTC
TRBV28,.,.,TRBJ1-1,CASSPGTLGNTEAFF,TGTGCCAGCAGTCCGGGGACACTGGGGAACACTGAAGCTTTCTTT
TRBV18,.,.,TRBJ2-3,CASSWDRAPIGDTQYF,TGTGCCAGCTCATGGGACCGGGCCCCAATAGGGGATACGCAGTATTTT
TRBV2,.,TRBD1,TRBJ1-5,CASSPKPGTGNQPQHF,TGTGCCAGCAGTCCTAAACCCGGGACAGGGAATCAGCCCCAGCATTTT
TRBV28,.,.,TRBJ1-1,CASSIRGGNTEAFF,TGTGCCAGCAGCATTAGAGGGGGGAACACTGAAGCTTTCTTT
TRBV30,.,.,TRBJ1-1,CAWTVDLNTEAFF,TGTGCCTGGACGGTAGACTTGAACACTGAAGCTTTCTTT
TRBV5-1,once,.,TRBJ2-7,CASSFYRASYEQYF,TGCGCCAGCAGCTTTTACCGGGCCTCCTACGAGCAGTACTTC
TRBV27,.,TRBD2,TRBJ2-7,CASSFPRLAGGPCKNEQYF,TGTGCCAGCAGTTTCCCCCGACTAGCGGGAGGGCCATGCAAAAACGAGCAGTACTTC
TRBV10-2,.,TRBD2,TRBJ2-5,CASSGTSGSRETQYF,TGCGCCAGCAGTGGGACTAGCGGGAGTAGGGAGACCCAGTACTTC